This T cell receptor (beta chain) stems from a study of blood T cells in healthy people across ages (dated by TCRdb to 2013 to 2016). For context, the study as a whole: In model experiments, template switching captured roughly one uniquely barcoded TCR beta cDNA molecule for every two T cells. Donors of different ages were randomly distributed across sequencing lanes to avoid experimental bias. Using the same blood draw, the study looked at two additional independent replicas of 1 million unique cDNA reads for two donors, one aged 18 to 30 and the other aged 80 or older. Donors were grouped into four age groups: young (average approximately 15 years), middle-aged (approximately 41), aged (around 60) and long-lived (just over 80). To track age-related changes in TCR beta repertoire diversity, the study relied on deep sequencing normalized with unique cDNA molecular identifiers. The research as a whole found: Estimates of total diversity based on one million sequenced T cells were considered lower bounds and underestimates. Compared with the aged group, the long-lived group had more naive CD4+ T cells, fewer expanded clones and increased TCR diversity, a pattern suggesting age selection. Because profiling used bulk unsorted PBMCs, naive and antigen-experienced compartments could not be compared conclusively. Because donor CMV infection status was unknown, age-related changes in expanded clonotypes were potentially confounded. Observed TCR beta diversity per million T cells fell roughly linearly with age, and a significant reduction was already apparent by age roughly 40. Observed TCR beta diversity correlated strongly with the percentage of naive T cells measured by flow cytometry.

Points on this clonotype: The antigen this receptor binds is unknown. No much larger clonotype is one base removed from it; base qualities were not supplied.

Donors were roughly 40 systemically healthy Caucasian individuals from Russia aged roughly 6 to 95 years. Each donor gave 8 to 10 milliliters of peripheral blood, drawn into EDTA-treated Vacutainer tubes. Ficoll-Paque density-gradient centrifugation was used to isolate PBMCs, with at least 7 million obtained per sample. Trizol reagent was used to extract total RNA from the PBMCs, yielding at least 6 micrograms per sample. Naive CD45RAhigh/CD27high T cell percentages were measured by flow cytometry on a PBMC aliquot from every donor. Receptor libraries were prepared by 5' RACE. Sequencing was performed on an Illumina HiSeq 2500. The second PCR ran for about 6 to 12 cycles and used a J-beta primer mix along with a sample-barcoded 5' primer. A template-switch 5' adaptor carrying 12 random nucleotides introduced a unique molecular identifier onto each TCR beta cDNA molecule. Each sample yielded at least 2.5 million CDR3-containing paired-end reads. All of the RNA was converted into first-strand cDNA using the Mint cDNA synthesis kit, with a TRBC-specific oligonucleotide serving as the primer. All cDNA was treated with uracil-DNA glycosylase and then went through a first 18-cycle PCR with the universal primers M1SS and BC2_uni_R. Turning to the authors' computational methods: Each sample was normalized by randomly selecting 1 million high-quality reads, each carrying a distinct molecular identifier. Reads sharing molecular identifiers were discarded rather than binned into consensus sequences. CDR3 identification, clonotype clustering and error correction used MiTCR with a Q25 quality threshold and the strictest error-elimination algorithm. A nonparametric unseen species model with Euler transformation was used to estimate a lower bound on total TCR beta diversity. TCRdb cleaned the public reads at Q25 with fastp, built clones with MiXCR and kept in-frame beta chains. Duplicate CDR3 protein sequences are folded into a single record with the most common DNA and genes. Here the V and J calls rest on TCRdb's processing, not on the authors' analysis. In this sample the table shows about 640,000 distinct CDR3 sequences, approximately 40% of which occur a single time. Of the sample, about 30% falls within the top ten clones.

Spanning cysteine to phenylalanine, the CDR3 consists of 15 amino acids. Only CDR3 DNA remains: 45 bases, in frame from the first base. Reading the germline V gene gives CDR1 SNHLY and CDR2 FYNNEI. Sample: blood. This chain is built from TRBV2 and TRBJ2-4, with 8 bases matching TRBD1. TRBJ2-7 explains the end of the DNA better; the J call may be wrong. The sequence derives from a man of 80 years or more in good health. The CDR3: CASSEQGAATYEQYF. The sequenced DNA is TGTGCCAGCAGTGAACAGGGGGCGGCCACCTACGAGCAGTACTTC.